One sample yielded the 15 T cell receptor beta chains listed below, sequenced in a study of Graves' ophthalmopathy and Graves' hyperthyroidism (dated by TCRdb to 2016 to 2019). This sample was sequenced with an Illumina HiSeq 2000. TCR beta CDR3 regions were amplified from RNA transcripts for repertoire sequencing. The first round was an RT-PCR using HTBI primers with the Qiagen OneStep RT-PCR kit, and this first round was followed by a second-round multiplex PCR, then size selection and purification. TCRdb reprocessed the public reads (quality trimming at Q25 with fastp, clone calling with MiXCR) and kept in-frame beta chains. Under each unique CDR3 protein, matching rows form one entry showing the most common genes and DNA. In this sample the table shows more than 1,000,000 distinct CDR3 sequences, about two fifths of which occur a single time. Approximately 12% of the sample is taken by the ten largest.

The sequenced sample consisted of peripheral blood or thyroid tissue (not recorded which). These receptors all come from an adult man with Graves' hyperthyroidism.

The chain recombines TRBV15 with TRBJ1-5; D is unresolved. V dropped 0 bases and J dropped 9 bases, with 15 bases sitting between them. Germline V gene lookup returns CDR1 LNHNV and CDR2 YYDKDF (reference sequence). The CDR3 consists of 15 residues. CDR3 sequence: CATSRDKGVLWPQHF. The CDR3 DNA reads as TGTGCCACCAGCAGAGATAAAGGTGTACTTTGGCCCCAGCATTTT.

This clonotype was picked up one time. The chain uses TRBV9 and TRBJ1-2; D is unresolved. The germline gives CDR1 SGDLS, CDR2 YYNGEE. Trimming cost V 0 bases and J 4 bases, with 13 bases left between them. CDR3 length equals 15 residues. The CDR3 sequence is CASSVDGGGFYGYTF. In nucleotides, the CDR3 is TGTGCCAGCAGCGTAGACGGAGGCGGCTTCTATGGCTACACCTTC.

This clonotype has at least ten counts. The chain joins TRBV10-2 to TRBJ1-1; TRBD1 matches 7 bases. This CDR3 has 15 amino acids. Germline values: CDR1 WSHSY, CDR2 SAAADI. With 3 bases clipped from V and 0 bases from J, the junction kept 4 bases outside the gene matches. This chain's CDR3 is CASSERQGVNTEAFF. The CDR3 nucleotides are TGCGCCAGCAGTGAACGACAGGGCGTGAACACTGAAGCTTTCTTT.

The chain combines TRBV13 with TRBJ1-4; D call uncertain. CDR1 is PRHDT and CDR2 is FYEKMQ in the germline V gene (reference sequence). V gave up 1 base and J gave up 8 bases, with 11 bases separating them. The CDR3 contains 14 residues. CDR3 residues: CASSLVAGHEKLFF. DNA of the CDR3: TGTGCCAGCAGCTTAGTCGCGGGCCACGAAAAACTGTTTTTT.

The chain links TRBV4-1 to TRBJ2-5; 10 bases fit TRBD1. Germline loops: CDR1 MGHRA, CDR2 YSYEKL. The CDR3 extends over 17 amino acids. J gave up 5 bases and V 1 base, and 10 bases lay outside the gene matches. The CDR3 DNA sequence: TGCGCCAGCAGCCAAGCCACCGGGACAGGGGTGGTGGAGACCCAGTACTTC. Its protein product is CASSQATGTGVVETQYF.

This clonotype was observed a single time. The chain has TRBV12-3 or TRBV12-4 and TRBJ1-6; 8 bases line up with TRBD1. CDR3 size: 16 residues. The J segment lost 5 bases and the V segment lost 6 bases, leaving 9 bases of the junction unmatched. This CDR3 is CASSVRGQGNNSPLHF. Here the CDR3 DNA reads TGTGCCAGCAGCGTAAGAGGACAGGGTAATAATTCACCCCTCCACTTT.

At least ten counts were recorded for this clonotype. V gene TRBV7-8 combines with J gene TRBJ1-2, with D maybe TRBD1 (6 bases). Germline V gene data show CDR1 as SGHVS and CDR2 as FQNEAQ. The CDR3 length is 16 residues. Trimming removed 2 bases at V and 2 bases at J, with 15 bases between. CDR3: CASSLRVGGTNYGYTF. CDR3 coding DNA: TGTGCCAGCAGCTTAAGAGTCGGGGGCACAAACTATGGCTACACCTTC.

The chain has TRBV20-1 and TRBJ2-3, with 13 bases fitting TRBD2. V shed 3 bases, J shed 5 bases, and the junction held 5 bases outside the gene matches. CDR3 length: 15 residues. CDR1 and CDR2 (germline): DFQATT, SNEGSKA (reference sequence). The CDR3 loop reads CSARWTSGGGDTQYF. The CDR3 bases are TGCAGTGCTAGGTGGACTAGCGGGGGAGGAGATACGCAGTATTTT.

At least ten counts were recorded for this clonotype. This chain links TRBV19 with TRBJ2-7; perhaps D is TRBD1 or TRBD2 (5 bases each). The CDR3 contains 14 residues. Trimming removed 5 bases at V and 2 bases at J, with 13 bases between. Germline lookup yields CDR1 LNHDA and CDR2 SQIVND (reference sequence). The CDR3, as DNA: TGTGCCAGTAGTGGGACGGTCCTGACCTACGAGCAGTACTTC. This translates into CASSGTVLTYEQYF.

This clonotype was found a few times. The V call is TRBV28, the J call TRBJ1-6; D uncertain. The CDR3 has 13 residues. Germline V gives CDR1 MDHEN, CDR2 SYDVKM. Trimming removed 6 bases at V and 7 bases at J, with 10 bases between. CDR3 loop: CASSADSNSPLHF. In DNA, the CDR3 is TGTGCCAGCAGCGCTGACTCCAATTCACCCCTCCACTTT.

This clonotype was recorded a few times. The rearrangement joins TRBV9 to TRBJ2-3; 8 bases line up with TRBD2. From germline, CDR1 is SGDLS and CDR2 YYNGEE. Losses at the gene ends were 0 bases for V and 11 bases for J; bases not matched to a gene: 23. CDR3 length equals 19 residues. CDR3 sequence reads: CASSVAASGPTFSYNEQYF. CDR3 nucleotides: TGTGCCAGCAGCGTAGCGGCTAGCGGGCCGACATTCTCCTACAATGAGCAGTATTTT.

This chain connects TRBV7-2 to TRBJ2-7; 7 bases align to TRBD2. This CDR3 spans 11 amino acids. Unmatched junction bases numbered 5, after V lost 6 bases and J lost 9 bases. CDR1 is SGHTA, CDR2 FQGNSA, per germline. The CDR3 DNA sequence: TGTGCCAGCAGGACGGGGGGTGGGCAGTACTTC. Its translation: CASRTGGGQYF. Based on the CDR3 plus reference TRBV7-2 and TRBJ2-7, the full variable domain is GAGVSQSPSNKVTEKGKDVELRCDPISGHTALYWYRQSLGQGLEFLIYFQGNSAPDKSGLPSDRFSAERTGGSVSTLTIQRTQQEDSAVYLCASRTGGGQYFGPGTRLTVT.

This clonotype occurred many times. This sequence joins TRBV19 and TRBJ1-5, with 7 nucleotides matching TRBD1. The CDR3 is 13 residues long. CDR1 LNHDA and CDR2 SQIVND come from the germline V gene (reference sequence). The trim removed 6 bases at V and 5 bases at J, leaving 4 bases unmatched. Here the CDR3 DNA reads TGTGCCAGTAGCGACAGGGTGGATCAGCCCCAGCATTTT. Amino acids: CASSDRVDQPQHF.

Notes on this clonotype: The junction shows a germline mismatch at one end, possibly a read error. For the CDR3, the DNA is TGTGCCTGGAGTGTTGGAAACAGGTGGGGCGATGGCTACATCTTC. Amino acid sequence: CAWSVGNRWGDGYIF. V and J are TRBV30 and TRBJ1-2; possible D gene TRBD1, 5 bases. The length of the CDR3 is 15 residues. From germline, CDR1 is GTSNPN and CDR2 SVGIG (reference sequence).

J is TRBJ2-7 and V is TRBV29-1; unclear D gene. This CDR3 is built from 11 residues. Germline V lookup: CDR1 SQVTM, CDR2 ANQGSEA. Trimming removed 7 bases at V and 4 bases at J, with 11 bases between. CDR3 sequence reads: CSALFTYEQYF. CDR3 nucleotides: TGCAGCGCCCTATTCACTTACGAGCAGTACTTC.